The clone carrying this T cell receptor (beta chain) was recorded at least ten times. Germline CDR1 is SGHRS and CDR2 is YFSETQ. The CDR3 runs 19 residues. The J segment lost 4 bases and the V segment lost 4 bases, leaving 18 bases of the junction unmatched. The sample belongs to a study of T cells in Graves' hyperthyroidism and ophthalmopathy. TCR beta CDR3 sequences were amplified from RNA transcripts. The HTBI primer set served for first-round RT-PCR of the TCR CDR3. TCRdb redid the calling of the multiplex PCR reads with MiXCR, one entry per CDR3 protein. Of a few hundred thousand distinct CDR3 sequences in the sample, more than 12% are singletons; the top ten hold approximately 30%.

The sample taken for sequencing was blood. This receptor was identified in a woman aged 25 to 39 with Graves' hyperthyroidism. The chain recombines TRBV5-1 with TRBJ2-1, with 9 bases that match TRBD2. DNA of the CDR3: TGCGCCAGCAGCGCAAAAGCCGGCCCCGGGACTAGCTTATACAATGAGCAGTTCTTC. Residues: CASSAKAGPGTSLYNEQFF.